This TCR beta chain came from a study of OX40 agonist ivuxolimab in advanced cancers. Systemic immunosuppression or a history of autoimmune disease excluded patients. Produced via immunoSEQ multiplex PCR; TCRdb's table is partial and in-frame only. The sample consists of under 100,000 clones, more than 70% of them appearing once. J was trimmed by 7 bases and V by 4 bases; bases with no gene match: 10. In germline, CDR1 is SGDLS, CDR2 YYNGEE. The CDR3 loop spans 15 amino acids. The receptor's source is an adult with an advanced solid tumor such as melanoma, head and neck, liver or kidney cancer. The chain couples TRBV9 to TRBJ2-1; 8 positions match TRBD2. Material: CD4+ or CD8+ T cells sorted from blood, obtained in a trial of the OX40 agonist ivuxolimab. CDR3 DNA: TGTGCCAGCAGCTTTACCATAGCGGGATTGAATGAGCAGTTCTTC. Its protein is CASSFTIAGLNEQFF.